This section outlines one TCR beta chain sequence together with its context. Its antigen is currently unknown. The data stem from a study of PD-L1 blockade in urothelial cancer. Study background: Timepoints chosen for blood analysis were 3 weeks (second dose) and 6 weeks after treatment start. Across blood samples, T cells had a median count of around 140,000.

The CDR3 extends over 14 amino acids. Germline values: CDR1 SNHLY, CDR2 FYNNEI. The V end lost 6 bases, the J end lost 6 bases, and 15 bases lay between the germline ends. The table came from immunoSEQ multiplex PCR; TCRdb's copy has only in-frame clones and leaves some out. The sample has some 35,000 clones; 82% are singletons. The study, taken as a whole, reports: Greater 3-week expansion of tumor-associated blood clones was recorded for durable-benefit patients.

The genes are TRBV2 and TRBJ1-5; tentatively, D is TRBD1 (6 bases). The sequencing used PBMCs, collected around atezolizumab (anti-PD-L1) treatment. The receptor comes from a man aged 60-69 years with urothelial cancer. CDR3 DNA: TGTGCCAGCAGCCTTACAGGGCAAATTCAGCCCCAGCATTTT. Its protein is CASSLTGQIQPQHF. Full variable domain (remainder filled in from reference TRBV2 and TRBJ1-5): EPEVTQTPSHQVTQMGQEVILRCVPISNHLYFYWYRQILGQKVEFLVSFYNNEISEKSEIFDDQFSVERPDGSNFTLKIRSTKLEDSAMYFCASSLTGQIQPQHFGDGTRLSIL.